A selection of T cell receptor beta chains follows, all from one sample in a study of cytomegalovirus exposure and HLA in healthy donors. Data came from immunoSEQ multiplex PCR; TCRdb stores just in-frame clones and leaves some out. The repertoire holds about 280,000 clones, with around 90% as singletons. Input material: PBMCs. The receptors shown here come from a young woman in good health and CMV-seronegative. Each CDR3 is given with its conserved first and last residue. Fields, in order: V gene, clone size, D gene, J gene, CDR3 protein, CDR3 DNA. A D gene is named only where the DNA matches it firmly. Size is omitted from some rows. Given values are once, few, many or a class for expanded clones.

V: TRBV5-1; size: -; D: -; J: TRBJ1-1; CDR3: CASSLALTGNTEAFF; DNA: TGCGCCAGCAGCTTGGCCCTTACAGGGAACACTGAAGCTTTCTTT
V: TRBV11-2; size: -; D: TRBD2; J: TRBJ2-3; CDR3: CASSLERGGRTDTQYF; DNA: TGTGCCAGCAGCTTAGAGCGGGGGGGCCGAACAGATACGCAGTATTTT
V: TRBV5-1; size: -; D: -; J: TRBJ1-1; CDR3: CASSVPGGESEAFF; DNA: TGCGCCAGCAGCGTACCAGGAGGAGAGTCTGAAGCTTTCTTT
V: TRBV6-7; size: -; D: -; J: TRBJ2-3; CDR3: CASSTRTSVGEDTQYF; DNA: TGTGCCAGCAGTACTAGGACGAGCGTGGGAGAAGATACGCAGTATTTT
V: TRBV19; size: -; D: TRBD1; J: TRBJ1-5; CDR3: CATNDRANQPQHF; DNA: TGTGCCACCAATGACAGGGCCAATCAGCCCCAGCATTTT
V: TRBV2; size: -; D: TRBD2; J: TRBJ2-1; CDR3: CASSLAGVYNEQFF; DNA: TGTGCCAGCAGTCTAGCGGGGGTATACAATGAGCAGTTCTTC
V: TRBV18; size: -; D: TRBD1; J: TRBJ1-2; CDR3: CASSPEQGNYGYTF; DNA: TGTGCCAGCTCACCGGAACAGGGGAACTATGGCTACACCTTC
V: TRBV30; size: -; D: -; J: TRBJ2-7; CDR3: CAWSGLHEQYF; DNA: TGTGCCTGGAGCGGACTTCACGAGCAGTACTTC
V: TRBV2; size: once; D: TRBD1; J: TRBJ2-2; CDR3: CASSPGGAATGELFF; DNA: TGTGCCAGCAGTCCAGGGGGCGCGGCCACCGGGGAGCTGTTTTTT
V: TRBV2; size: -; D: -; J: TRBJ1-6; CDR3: CASANPAGNSPLHF; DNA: TGTGCCAGCGCGAACCCCGCTGGTAATTCACCCCTCCACTTT
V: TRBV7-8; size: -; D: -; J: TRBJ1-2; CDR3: CASSPGRSPPDYGYTF; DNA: TGTGCCAGCAGCCCCGGTAGGAGTCCCCCGGACTATGGCTACACCTTC
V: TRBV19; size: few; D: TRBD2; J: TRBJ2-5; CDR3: CASSTAGTSGAETQYF; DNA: TGTGCCAGTAGTACGGCCGGGACTAGCGGGGCAGAGACCCAGTACTTC
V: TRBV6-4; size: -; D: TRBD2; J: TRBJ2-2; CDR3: CASSRGESSNTGELFF; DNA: TGTGCCAGCAGTCGGGGGGAGAGTTCGAACACCGGGGAGCTGTTTTTT
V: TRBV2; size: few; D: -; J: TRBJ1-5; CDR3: CASSEGRGSNQPQHF; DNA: TGTGCCAGCAGTGAAGGCAGGGGCAGCAATCAGCCCCAGCATTTT
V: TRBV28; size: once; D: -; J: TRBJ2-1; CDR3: CASNEEGGRNEQFF; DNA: TGTGCCAGCAACGAGGAGGGGGGGCGGAATGAGCAGTTCTTC
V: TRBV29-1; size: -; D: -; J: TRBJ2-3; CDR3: CSVERGRSTDTQYF; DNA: TGCAGCGTTGAACGCGGGCGTAGCACAGATACGCAGTATTTT
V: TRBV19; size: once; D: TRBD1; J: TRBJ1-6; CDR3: CASSPGTGSYSPLHF; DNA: TGTGCCAGTAGTCCTGGGACAGGGAGTTATTCACCCCTCCACTTT
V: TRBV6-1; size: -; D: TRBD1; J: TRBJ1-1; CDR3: CASSITGDTEAFF; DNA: TGTGCCAGCAGTATAACAGGGGACACTGAAGCTTTCTTT
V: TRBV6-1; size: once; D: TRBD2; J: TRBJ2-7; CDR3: CASSETSGSLSYEQYF; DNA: TGTGCCAGCAGTGAAACTAGCGGGTCCCTCTCCTACGAGCAGTACTTC
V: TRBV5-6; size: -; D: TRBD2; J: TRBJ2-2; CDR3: CASSLAGLAANTGELFF; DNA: TGTGCCAGCAGCTTGGCCGGACTAGCCGCGAACACCGGGGAGCTGTTTTTT
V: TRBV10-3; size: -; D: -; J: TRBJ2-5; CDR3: CAIRPSTTQETQYF; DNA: TGTGCCATCAGGCCCTCAACGACTCAAGAGACCCAGTACTTC
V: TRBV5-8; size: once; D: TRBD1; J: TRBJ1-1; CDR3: CASSFSRDRGNTEAFF; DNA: TGTGCCAGCAGCTTTAGTCGGGACAGGGGAAACACTGAAGCTTTCTTT
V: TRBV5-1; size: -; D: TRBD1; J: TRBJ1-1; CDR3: CASSLGQGRTKTEAFF; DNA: TGCGCCAGCAGCCTCGGACAGGGGCGAACTAAGACTGAAGCTTTCTTT
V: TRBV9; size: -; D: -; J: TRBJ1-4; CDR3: CASSVYPSGGLATNEKLFF; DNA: TGTGCCAGCAGCGTATATCCTTCGGGGGGTCTCGCAACTAATGAAAAACTGTTTTTT
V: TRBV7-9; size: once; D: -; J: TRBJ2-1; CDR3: CASTIYRVQSNEQFF; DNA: TGTGCCAGCACCATCTACCGGGTCCAGAGCAATGAGCAGTTCTTC
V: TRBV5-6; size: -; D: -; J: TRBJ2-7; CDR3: CASSETGLPSDWEQYF; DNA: TGTGCCAGCAGCGAAACGGGACTCCCGAGCGATTGGGAGCAGTACTTC
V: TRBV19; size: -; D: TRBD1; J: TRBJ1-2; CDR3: CASSIKPWDSLNYGYTF; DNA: TGTGCCAGTAGTATAAAACCCTGGGACAGCCTTAACTATGGCTACACCTTC
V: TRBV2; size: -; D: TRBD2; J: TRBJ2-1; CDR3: CASSDLAGGSYYNEQFF; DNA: TGTGCCAGCAGTGATTTAGCGGGGGGGAGTTATTACAATGAGCAGTTCTTC
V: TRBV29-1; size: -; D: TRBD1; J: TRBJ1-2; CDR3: CSVLGQGGVAPF; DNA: TGCAGCGTTCTGGGACAGGGTGGAGTGGCTCCCTTC
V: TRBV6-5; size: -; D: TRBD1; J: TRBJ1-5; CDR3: CASSLRQGGQPQHF; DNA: TGTGCCAGCAGTTTACGACAGGGTGGTCAGCCCCAGCATTTT
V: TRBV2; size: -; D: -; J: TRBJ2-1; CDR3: CASSEGFVGGEQFF; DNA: TGTGCCAGCAGTGAAGGCTTTGTCGGCGGTGAGCAGTTCTTC